This T cell receptor (beta chain) is from a study of technical replicates of blood from a handful of donors. From germline, CDR1 is SEHNR and CDR2 FQNEAQ (reference sequence). CDR3 length equals 16 residues. Trimming shortened V by 7 bases and J by 0 bases, and 16 bases separated the two germline ends. In this sample, this clone turned up a few times. The method was immunoSEQ multiplex PCR; TCRdb's version includes in-frame clones alone and lacks a portion of them. Among 14,000 or so clones, more than 70% were seen once, and the ten largest hold about 11%. The origin of this receptor is a human donor in good health. Sequencing used PBMCs. The V gene is TRBV7-9, the J gene TRBJ2-1; weak D call: TRBD2 (6 bases). The CDR3 protein is CASTFGGTLSYNEQFF. Here the CDR3 DNA reads TGTGCCAGCACCTTTGGGGGGACTCTCTCCTACAATGAGCAGTTCTTC.